A selection of T cell receptor beta chains follows, all from one sample in a study of early T cells in non-severe SARS-CoV-2 infection. MiXCR, run by TCRdb on the 5' RACE reads, gives a single entry per CDR3 protein. The table has roughly 81,000 distinct CDR3 sequences, about 6% seen once. The sample comprised whole blood. The origin of the receptors is an adult who was a healthcare worker with PCR-confirmed SARS-CoV-2 infection or an uninfected control (not recorded which). Both conserved end residues are part of each CDR3. D genes are given only for firm matches. A row's size may be missing; if present it is once, few, many or a size class.

J gene: TRBJ2-1; clone size: few; V gene: TRBV6-5; D gene: TRBD2; CDR3 DNA: TGTGCCAGCAGTATCCAGCGGGGGGACGCATACAATGAGCAGTTCTTC; CDR3 protein: CASSIQRGDAYNEQFF
J gene: TRBJ2-7; clone size: many; V gene: TRBV3-1; D gene: .; CDR3 DNA: TGTGCCAGCAGCGTCCGGGGCGCCTACGAGCAGTACTTC; CDR3 protein: CASSVRGAYEQYF
J gene: TRBJ1-1; clone size: many; V gene: TRBV6-2/TRBV6-3; D gene: .; CDR3 DNA: TGTGCCAGCAGTTACTCGTACGGGGCGAGGGATCTTGCTTTCTTT; CDR3 protein: CASSYSYGARDLAFF
J gene: TRBJ1-3; clone size: few; V gene: TRBV18; D gene: .; CDR3 DNA: TGTGCCAGCTCACCCCGGACAGTAGGACAATCTGGAAACACCATATATTTT; CDR3 protein: CASSPRTVGQSGNTIYF
J gene: TRBJ2-2; clone size: many; V gene: TRBV4-3; D gene: TRBD2; CDR3 DNA: TGCGCCAGCAGCCCCAGCCTAGCGGGATTTTCAACCGGGGAGCTGTTTTTT; CDR3 protein: CASSPSLAGFSTGELFF
J gene: TRBJ2-4; clone size: many; V gene: TRBV7-8; D gene: TRBD2; CDR3 DNA: TGTGCCAGCAGCTTTCTAGCGGGAGGGGACATTCAGTACTTC; CDR3 protein: CASSFLAGGDIQYF
J gene: TRBJ1-1; clone size: many; V gene: TRBV29-1; D gene: .; CDR3 DNA: TGCAGCGTTTCGGCGGCCCTGAACACTGAAGCTTTCTTT; CDR3 protein: CSVSAALNTEAFF
J gene: TRBJ2-1; clone size: .; V gene: TRBV6-5; D gene: .; CDR3 DNA: TGTGCCAGCAGTCGACCCCACGCCCCCGGGACCTACAATGAGCAGTTCTTC; CDR3 protein: CASSRPHAPGTYNEQFF
J gene: TRBJ2-2; clone size: .; V gene: TRBV27; D gene: .; CDR3 DNA: TGTGCCAGCAGTTCGCGGGGCACCGGGGAGCTGTTTTTT; CDR3 protein: CASSSRGTGELFF
J gene: TRBJ2-3; clone size: few; V gene: TRBV9; D gene: .; CDR3 DNA: TGTGCCAGCAGCAACCGACAGCTCACAGATACGCAGTATTTT; CDR3 protein: CASSNRQLTDTQYF
J gene: TRBJ2-1; clone size: .; V gene: TRBV7-8; D gene: .; CDR3 DNA: TGTGCCAGCAGCCTCGGGACCGCCTCAAATGAGCAGTTCTTC; CDR3 protein: CASSLGTASNEQFF
J gene: TRBJ1-4; clone size: few; V gene: TRBV28; D gene: .; CDR3 DNA: TGTGCCAGCAAGAGGGGGTCTAATGAAAAACTGTTTTTT; CDR3 protein: CASKRGSNEKLFF
J gene: TRBJ2-7; clone size: .; V gene: TRBV7-2; D gene: .; CDR3 DNA: TGTGCCAGCAGCTTATCAGGGTTCTCCTACGAGCAGTACTTC; CDR3 protein: CASSLSGFSYEQYF
J gene: TRBJ2-1; clone size: many; V gene: TRBV5-6; D gene: .; CDR3 DNA: TGTGCCAGCAGCTTGGAAGACAGGAACTCCCATGAGCAGTTCTTC; CDR3 protein: CASSLEDRNSHEQFF
J gene: TRBJ1-5; clone size: many; V gene: TRBV3-1; D gene: .; CDR3 DNA: TGTGCCAGCAGCCAAGATCCGGCCTCCAATAGCAATCAGCCCCAGCATTTT; CDR3 protein: CASSQDPASNSNQPQHF
J gene: TRBJ2-7; clone size: many; V gene: TRBV6-6; D gene: TRBD1; CDR3 DNA: TGTGCCGGCAGTTTTTCGGGACAGGGACCTGCCGAGCAGTACTTC; CDR3 protein: CAGSFSGQGPAEQYF
J gene: TRBJ1-5; clone size: many; V gene: TRBV29-1; D gene: .; CDR3 DNA: TGCAGCGTCGGCGACAGTTATCAGCCCCAGCATTTT; CDR3 protein: CSVGDSYQPQHF
J gene: TRBJ2-1; clone size: many; V gene: TRBV29-1; D gene: TRBD1; CDR3 DNA: TGCAGCGTGAGGACAGGGGTTCTCTATGGTGAGCAGTTCTTC; CDR3 protein: CSVRTGVLYGEQFF
J gene: TRBJ2-1; clone size: .; V gene: TRBV28; D gene: .; CDR3 DNA: TGTGCCAGTCACTCCAGGACAGAGCAGTTCTTC; CDR3 protein: CASHSRTEQFF
J gene: TRBJ2-3; clone size: .; V gene: TRBV3-1; D gene: .; CDR3 DNA: TGTGCCAGCAGCCCAGAAGGGGGCACAGATACGCAGTATTTT; CDR3 protein: CASSPEGGTDTQYF
J gene: TRBJ1-2; clone size: many; V gene: TRBV4-3; D gene: .; CDR3 DNA: TGCGCCAGCAGCCAAGCCCCAGGGGCCAGATCTGGTCCTGGCTACACCTTC; CDR3 protein: CASSQAPGARSGPGYTF
J gene: TRBJ2-7; clone size: many; V gene: TRBV6-5; D gene: .; CDR3 DNA: TGTGCCAGCAGTTACGTTGACAGGACCTCCTACGAGCAGTACTTC; CDR3 protein: CASSYVDRTSYEQYF
J gene: TRBJ2-7; clone size: .; V gene: TRBV20-1; D gene: TRBD2; CDR3 DNA: TGCAGTGCTAGAGATCCGAGCGGGAAAACGAACGAGCAGTACTTC; CDR3 protein: CSARDPSGKTNEQYF
J gene: TRBJ1-1; clone size: .; V gene: TRBV29-1; D gene: .; CDR3 DNA: TGCAGCGTTCTTACAGACATGAACACTGAAGCTTTCTTT; CDR3 protein: CSVLTDMNTEAFF
J gene: TRBJ2-1; clone size: .; V gene: TRBV4-1; D gene: TRBD1; CDR3 DNA: TGCGCCAGCAGCCAAGATCCGGGACAGGGGACCTACAATGAGCAGTTCTTC; CDR3 protein: CASSQDPGQGTYNEQFF
J gene: TRBJ2-7; clone size: many; V gene: TRBV5-5; D gene: TRBD1; CDR3 DNA: TGTGCCAGCAGCTACCCGGGACAGACCTACGAGCAGTACTTC; CDR3 protein: CASSYPGQTYEQYF
J gene: TRBJ2-7; clone size: .; V gene: TRBV6-6; D gene: .; CDR3 DNA: TGTGCCAGCAGTTACTCCGCCATGGGGGACGGCTACGAGCAGTACTTC; CDR3 protein: CASSYSAMGDGYEQYF
J gene: TRBJ2-1; clone size: .; V gene: TRBV6-2/TRBV6-3; D gene: TRBD2; CDR3 DNA: TGTGCCAGCAGTACCCAACTAGCGGGAGTTTGGAATGAGCAGTTCTTC; CDR3 protein: CASSTQLAGVWNEQFF
J gene: TRBJ2-7; clone size: many; V gene: TRBV6-1; D gene: TRBD2; CDR3 DNA: TGTGCCAGCAGTGCGGAACTAGCGGGGGCCGACGAGCAGTACTTC; CDR3 protein: CASSAELAGADEQYF
J gene: TRBJ1-1; clone size: many; V gene: TRBV5-1; D gene: .; CDR3 DNA: TGCGCCAGCAGCTTGGTGGAGGGGCGGACCACTGAAGCTTTCTTT; CDR3 protein: CASSLVEGRTTEAFF
J gene: TRBJ2-1; clone size: .; V gene: TRBV24-1; D gene: .; CDR3 DNA: TGTGCCACCAGTGACTCTCAGGGGAGGGCCCTCAATGAGCAGTTCTTC; CDR3 protein: CATSDSQGRALNEQFF
J gene: TRBJ2-5; clone size: few; V gene: TRBV28; D gene: .; CDR3 DNA: TGTGCCAGCAGCCGATACGAATTCCAAGAGACCCAGTACTTC; CDR3 protein: CASSRYEFQETQYF
J gene: TRBJ1-5; clone size: many; V gene: TRBV10-2; D gene: .; CDR3 DNA: TGCGCCAGCAGACAGGGAGGTAGCAATCAGCCCCAGCATTTT; CDR3 protein: CASRQGGSNQPQHF
J gene: TRBJ2-1; clone size: few; V gene: TRBV6-5; D gene: TRBD1; CDR3 DNA: TGTGCCAGCGGATGGACAGGGTCCTCATTAGATGAGCAGTTCTTC; CDR3 protein: CASGWTGSSLDEQFF
J gene: TRBJ1-5; clone size: .; V gene: TRBV6-6; D gene: .; CDR3 DNA: TGTGCCAGTAGTAATTGGAATCAGCCCCAGCATTTT; CDR3 protein: CASSNWNQPQHF
J gene: TRBJ1-2; clone size: many; V gene: TRBV7-9; D gene: TRBD1; CDR3 DNA: TGTGCCAGCAGCGGGAGGACAGGGAGCTATGGCTACACCTTC; CDR3 protein: CASSGRTGSYGYTF
J gene: TRBJ2-1; clone size: many; V gene: TRBV2; D gene: TRBD2; CDR3 DNA: TGTGCCAGCAAGGTCGATGGCGGGGGGGTCTCCAATGAGCAGTTCTTC; CDR3 protein: CASKVDGGGVSNEQFF
J gene: TRBJ2-7; clone size: many; V gene: TRBV29-1; D gene: .; CDR3 DNA: TGCAGCGTTGCGAGGGATCTGGTGCAGTACTTC; CDR3 protein: CSVARDLVQYF
J gene: TRBJ1-2; clone size: many; V gene: TRBV12-3/TRBV12-4; D gene: .; CDR3 DNA: TGTGCCAGCAGTTTAGACAGGGACTATGGCTACACCTTC; CDR3 protein: CASSLDRDYGYTF
J gene: TRBJ2-3; clone size: many; V gene: TRBV7-2; D gene: TRBD1; CDR3 DNA: TGTGCCAGCAGCCCAGGGACAGGCGCTGCGAGGACAGATACGCAGTATTTT; CDR3 protein: CASSPGTGAARTDTQYF
J gene: TRBJ2-5; clone size: .; V gene: TRBV5-4; D gene: TRBD2; CDR3 DNA: TGTGCCAGCAGCTCCGAAGCGGGAGGGCCGCGTAGAGCCCAGTACTTC; CDR3 protein: CASSSEAGGPRRAQYF
J gene: TRBJ2-3; clone size: few; V gene: TRBV2; D gene: .; CDR3 DNA: TGTGCCAGCAGCCTCAGTGAAGGCACAGATACGCAGTATTTT; CDR3 protein: CASSLSEGTDTQYF
J gene: TRBJ2-7; clone size: few; V gene: TRBV28; D gene: .; CDR3 DNA: TGTGCCAGCAGTTCGGGACGCGGATGGGAGCAGTACTTC; CDR3 protein: CASSSGRGWEQYF
J gene: TRBJ2-7; clone size: many; V gene: TRBV12-3/TRBV12-4; D gene: .; CDR3 DNA: TGTGCCAGCAGTTTGGTCGTTAGATCTTGGGGGTACGAGCAGTACTTC; CDR3 protein: CASSLVVRSWGYEQYF